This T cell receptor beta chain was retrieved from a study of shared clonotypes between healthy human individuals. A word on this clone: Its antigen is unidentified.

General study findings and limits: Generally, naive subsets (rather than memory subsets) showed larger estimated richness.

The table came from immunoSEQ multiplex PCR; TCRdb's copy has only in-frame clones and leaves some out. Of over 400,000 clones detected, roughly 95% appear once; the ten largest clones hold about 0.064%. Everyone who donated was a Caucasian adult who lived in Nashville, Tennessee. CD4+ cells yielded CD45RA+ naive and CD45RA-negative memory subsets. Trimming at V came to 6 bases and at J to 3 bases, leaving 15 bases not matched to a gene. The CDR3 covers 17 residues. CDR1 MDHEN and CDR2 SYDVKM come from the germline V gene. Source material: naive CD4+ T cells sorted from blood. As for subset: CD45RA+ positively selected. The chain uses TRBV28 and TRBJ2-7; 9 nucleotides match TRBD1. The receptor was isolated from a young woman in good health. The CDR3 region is CASSSPPPGTGFYEQYF. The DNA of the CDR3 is TGTGCCAGCAGCAGCCCCCCGCCCGGGACAGGGTTCTACGAGCAGTACTTC. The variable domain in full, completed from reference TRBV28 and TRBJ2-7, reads DVKVTQSSRYLVKRTGEKVFLECVQDMDHENMFWYRQDPGLGLRLIYFSYDVKMKEKGDIPEGYSVSREKKERFSLILESASTNQTSMYLCASSSPPPGTGFYEQYFGPGTRLTVT.